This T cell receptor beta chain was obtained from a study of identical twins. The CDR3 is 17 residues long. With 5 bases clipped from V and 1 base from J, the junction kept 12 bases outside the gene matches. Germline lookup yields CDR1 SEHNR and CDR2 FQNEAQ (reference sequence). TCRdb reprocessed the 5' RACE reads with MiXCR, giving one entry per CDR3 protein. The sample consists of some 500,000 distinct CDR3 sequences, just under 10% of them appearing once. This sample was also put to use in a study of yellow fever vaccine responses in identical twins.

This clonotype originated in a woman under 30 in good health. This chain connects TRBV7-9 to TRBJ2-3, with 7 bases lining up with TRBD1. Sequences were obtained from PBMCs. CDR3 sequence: CASSLLGTEPGTDTQYF. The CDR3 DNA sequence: TGTGCCAGCAGCCTATTAGGGACAGAGCCCGGCACAGATACGCAGTATTTT.